The 21 T cell receptor beta chains below were found in one sample sequenced in a study of tumor-infiltrating lymphocytes in primary liver carcinoma. From around 0.5 ug total RNA, TCR beta cDNA was generated with a primer in the constant region. Amplification in three nested multiplex PCR rounds with slightly modified ARM-PCR gave rise to TCR beta libraries. Each of the first two PCR rounds ran approximately 9 cycles with TRBV1-TRBV30 forward and C-beta reverse primers. TCRdb reprocessed the multiplex PCR reads via MiXCR and lists one record per CDR3 protein. The table has 95,000 to 150,000 distinct CDR3 sequences, 50% to 70% seen once. Unsorted bulk tissue (roughly 19-31 mg) underwent RNA and DNA co-extraction. The sequencing sample was made of liver tumor tissue from sampling region 1. The subset: tumor region T1, superior pole. These receptors came from a woman aged 55-70 years with primary liver carcinoma and hepatitis B virus infection.

This clonotype was counted between two and nine times. The conserved final phenylalanine or tryptophan is absent from the CDR3, which likely points to a read error. The genes are TRBV11-3 and TRBJ2-1; tentatively, D is TRBD2 (5 bases). This CDR3 contains 14 residues. The germline gives CDR1 SGHNT, CDR2 YENEEA. V was shortened by 6 bases and J by 4 bases, with 13 bases between the two germline ends. The CDR3 DNA reads as TGTGCCAGCAGTTCCGCGACTAAGTACAATGAGCAGTTCCTC. It is translated as CASSSATKYNEQFL.

This clonotype was seen at least ten times. The V gene is TRBV4-2, the J gene TRBJ2-7, with 7 bases matching TRBD1. This CDR3 is built from 14 residues. Germline V CDR1 and CDR2: LGHNA, YNFKEQ. After removal of 3 bases from V and 4 bases from J, the junction contained 6 bases not matched to a gene. The CDR3 DNA reads TGTGCCAGCAGCCATGGACAGGCGCCATACGAGCAGTACTTC. Encoded protein: CASSHGQAPYEQYF.

The CDR3 nucleotides are TGTGCCACCAGTGATTTCGGACAGTCGAACACCGGGGAGCTGTTTTTT. It encodes CATSDFGQSNTGELFF. The rearrangement links TRBV24-1 to TRBJ2-2; D may be TRBD1 (6 bases). The CDR3 length is 16 residues. CDR1 is KGHDR, CDR2 SFDVKD, per germline. V gave up 1 base and J gave up 0 bases, with 8 bases separating them.

This clonotype was counted at least ten times. CDR3 protein: CASSSGDQPQHF. The CDR3 region has the DNA TGTGCCAGCAGTTCCGGAGATCAGCCCCAGCATTTT. The rearrangement joins TRBV6-6 to TRBJ1-5; D uncertain. CDR3 length: 12 amino acids. Trimming pared 4 bases from V and 5 bases from J, leaving 6 bases between. Germline V gives CDR1 MNHNY, CDR2 SVGAGI (reference sequence).

This clonotype was seen at least ten times. The J gene is TRBJ2-1, the V gene TRBV10-1; D ambiguous. Per the germline V gene, CDR1 is WNHNN and CDR2 is SYGVQD (reference sequence). The CDR3 spans 16 residues. V was clipped by 3 bases and J by 7 bases, with 19 bases between them. This CDR3 reads CASSDTLSRPINEQFF. The CDR3, as DNA: TGCGCCAGCAGTGATACCCTCTCGCGTCCGATAAATGAGCAGTTCTTC.

With regard to this clonotype: Because the CDR3 is missing its conserved closing phenylalanine or tryptophan, this is likely a read error. The V and J genes are TRBV11-2 and TRBJ2-1, with a weak D call TRBD2 (5 bases). The CDR3 is 16 residues long. Germline CDR1 and CDR2: SGHAT and FQNNGV. The CDR3 loop reads CASSFPTRRPYKEQFL. CDR3 nucleotide sequence: TGTGCCAGCAGCTTCCCCACTAGAAGGCCGTACAAAGAGCAGTTCCTC.

This clonotype came up many times. The CDR3 nucleotides read TGTGCCAGCAGTTTTTCCGGGACTAGCGGTCAAGAGACCCAGTACTTC. Residues: CASSFSGTSGQETQYF. The V call is TRBV6-5, the J call TRBJ2-5, with TRBD2 identical over 11 bases. Germline-derived CDR1 and CDR2 are MNHEY and SVGAGI. This CDR3 comprises 16 residues. The J segment lost 2 bases and the V segment lost 4 bases, leaving 6 bases of the junction unmatched.

The chain is built from TRBV11-2 and TRBJ2-5, with D hard to call. The germline CDR1 and CDR2 sequences are SGHAT and FQNNGV. This CDR3 has 17 amino acids. The V end was cut by 0 bases, the J end by 11 bases, with 25 bases between. CDR3 residues: CASSLDLGIGVKDTQYF. DNA of the CDR3: TGTGCCAGCAGCTTAGATCTAGGGATAGGAGTAAAAGATACTCAGTACTTC.

Remarks on this clonotype: One base away lies a much larger clone, so this may be a sequencing read error. The chain employs TRBV6-6 and TRBJ2-5; D may be TRBD2 (5 bases). The CDR3 has 13 amino acids. Germline values: CDR1 MNHNY, CDR2 SVGAGI (reference sequence). The chain's CDR3 is CVSSPFGEETQYF. CDR3 in DNA: TGTGTCAGCAGTCCATTCGGGGAAGAGACCCAGTACTTC.

The rearrangement uses TRBV14 and TRBJ2-7; 8 bases map to TRBD2. The length of the CDR3 is 14 residues. Germline CDR1 reads SGHDN; CDR2 reads FVKESK. The V segment lost 8 bases and the J segment 4 bases; nucleotides outside the gene matches: 10. Written as DNA, the CDR3 is TGTGCCAGCGGCCCGTGGACTAGCAAGTACGAGCAGTACTTC. Translated: CASGPWTSKYEQYF.

The V gene is TRBV15, the J gene TRBJ2-7, with 7 bases lining up with TRBD2. The V gene end was trimmed by 11 bases and the J gene end by 6 bases; junction bases not matched to a gene: 10. The CDR3 loop spans 12 amino acids. CDR1 and CDR2 from the germline V gene are LNHNV and YYDKDF (reference sequence). The CDR3 spells CAAGGSSGEQYF. The CDR3 nucleotides are TGTGCCGCCGGGGGGTCTAGCGGCGAGCAGTACTTC.

The chain employs TRBV5-5 and TRBJ2-3; TRBD2 matches at 9 bases. Germline CDR1 is SGHKS and CDR2 is YYEKEE (reference sequence). The length of the CDR3 is 15 residues. V was clipped by 2 bases and J by 3 bases; unmatched bases: 4. This CDR3 is CASSLRTSDTDTQYF. The CDR3 DNA reads TGTGCCAGCAGCTTACGGACTAGCGATACAGATACGCAGTATTTT.

The sample holds many counts of this clonotype. This chain links TRBV6-5 with TRBJ2-2; D may be TRBD2 (5 bases). Trimming stripped 3 bases from V and 1 base from J, with 9 bases between. This CDR3 has 15 amino acids. Germline lookup yields CDR1 MNHEY and CDR2 SVGAGI. The CDR3 DNA follows: TGTGCCAGCAGTTATGCCGGGGAGAACACCGGGGAGCTGTTTTTT. Translation gives CASSYAGENTGELFF.

The rearrangement uses TRBV30 and TRBJ2-7; TRBD2 is a possible D gene (6 bases). Trimming pared 3 bases from V and 7 bases from J, leaving 19 bases between. CDR1 is GTSNPN, CDR2 SVGIG, per germline (reference sequence). The CDR3 covers 14 residues. The CDR3 coding sequence is TGTGCCTGGAGCGGCGGGCCCGGGAGCGAAGAGCAGTACTTC. Its translation is CAWSGGPGSEEQYF.

In the case of this clonotype: One end of the junction does not line up with germline, which may come from a read error. The J gene is TRBJ2-5, the V gene TRBV5-1; TRBD2 agrees at 14 bases. The germline gives CDR1 SGHRS, CDR2 YFSETQ. The CDR3 totals 16 residues. CDR3 in DNA: TGCGCCAGCAGCCGGGGACTAGCGGGAGCTGAAGAGAGCCAGTACTTC. Encoded protein: CASSRGLAGAEESQYF.

This rearrangement joins TRBV19 to TRBJ2-2; D assignment may be TRBD1 or TRBD2 (5 bases each). The CDR3 totals 15 residues. Germline assignment: CDR1 LNHDA and CDR2 SQIVND (reference sequence). The V end was cut by 4 bases, the J end by 4 bases, with 13 bases between. The CDR3 loop is CASSTRTGGTGELFF. The CDR3 nucleotides read TGTGCCAGTAGTACCCGGACTGGGGGCACCGGGGAGCTGTTTTTT.

The J gene is TRBJ2-1, the V gene TRBV5-1; 9 nucleotides agree with TRBD2. CDR3 length: 15 amino acids. Trimming cost V 6 bases and J 6 bases; bases outside gene matches: 10. The germline V gene encodes CDR1 SGHRS and CDR2 YFSETQ. Here the CDR3 DNA reads TGCGCCAGCACCAACCCGGGACTAGCAGGCAATGAGCAGTTCTTC. Its protein is CASTNPGLAGNEQFF.

This clonotype was observed a handful of times. This chain joins TRBV2 and TRBJ2-7, with D possibly TRBD2 on 5 matching bases. In germline, CDR1 is SNHLY, CDR2 FYNNEI. This CDR3 comprises 17 residues. Trimming stripped 7 bases from V and 3 bases from J, with 25 bases between. The CDR3 DNA sequence: TGTGCCAGCAACCTCCTGGAGGACTCCACGGCCTACTACGAGCAGTACTTC. Translating gives CASNLLEDSTAYYEQYF.

Comment on this clonotype: This clone may be a read error of a much larger clone one base away. The V gene is TRBV29-1, the J gene TRBJ1-3; possibly TRBD1 for D (5 bases). CDR1 and CDR2 (germline): SQVTM, ANQGSEA. This CDR3 spans 12 amino acids. V lost 3 bases and J 8 bases, leaving 11 bases between the germline ends. CDR3 loop: CSVETAEDTIYF. Written as DNA, the CDR3 is TGCAGCGTTGAGACAGCCGAGGACACCATATATTTT.

On this clonotype itself: This clone may be a read error of a much larger clone one base away. The rearrangement joins TRBV6-1 to TRBJ2-1; D is perhaps TRBD2 (6 bases). The germline gives CDR1 MNHNS, CDR2 SASEGT. The CDR3 contains 16 residues. CDR3 DNA: TGTGCCAGCAGACACCTACCGGGACTTGCTAAGTATGAGCAGTCCTTC. This sequence encodes CASRHLPGLAKYEQSF.

The count of this clonotype is one. A much bigger clone sits one base away, suggesting this may be a read error. The DNA for the CDR3 is TGCGCCAGCAGGCCCAAGCAAATAATAGAGGGAAGCAATCAGCCCCAGCATTTT. This encodes CASRPKQIIEGSNQPQHF. This sequence joins TRBV4-1 and TRBJ1-5; unclear D gene. Per germline, CDR1 MGHRA and CDR2 YSYEKL. Trimming removed 6 bases at V and 1 base at J, with 22 bases between. This CDR3 comprises 18 residues.